The rows below give T cell receptor beta chains drawn from one sample of a study of control samples from healthy donors and cancer patients. Profiled with immunoSEQ multiplex PCR; TCRdb holds only in-frame clones, not every one. The sample carries approximately 80,000 clones, around nine tenths recorded once. Sequenced material: blood. The receptors come from a woman aged 45-60 years in good health. CDR3s include the opening cysteine and the closing phenylalanine or tryptophan. Each record gives: D gene, J gene, clone size, V gene, CDR3 DNA, CDR3 protein. A D gene is named only where the DNA matches it firmly. Clone size is given for some rows only: seen once, a few or many times, or a class if the clone is expanded.

NA TRBJ2-5 NA TRBV12-3/TRBV12-4 TGTGCCACCACAACGCAGGGATCAGAGACCCAGTACTTC CATTTQGSETQYF
NA TRBJ1-1 NA TRBV19 TGTGTTTCGACAGGGAACACTGAAGCTTTCTTT CVSTGNTEAFF
TRBD2 TRBJ2-4 NA TRBV3-1/TRBV3-2 TGTGCCAGCAGCCCGAGGACTAGCGTAGCCAAAAACATTCAGTACTTC CASSPRTSVAKNIQYF
NA TRBJ2-3 NA TRBV2 TGTGCCAGCAGTGAAGTGACCGGGGTTTCAGATACGCAGTATTTT CASSEVTGVSDTQYF
NA TRBJ1-2 NA TRBV6-4 TGTGCCAGCAGTGACCCATCTTCCTATGGCGGCTACACCTTC CASSDPSSYGGYTF
TRBD1 TRBJ2-2 NA TRBV5-4 TGTGCCAGCAGACATGACAGGGTTGTAAACACCGGGGAGCTGTTTTTT CASRHDRVVNTGELFF
TRBD1 TRBJ1-2 NA TRBV6-5 TGTGCCAGCAGTACGCACAGGGGGCAGTGGGGCTACACCTTC CASSTHRGQWGYTF
TRBD1 TRBJ1-2 NA TRBV18 TGTGCCAGCTCACAGCCGGACAGGGGAGATGGCTACACCTTC CASSQPDRGDGYTF
TRBD2 TRBJ2-2 NA TRBV5-1 TGCGCCAGCAGCGACCTAGCGGGGAAGGTCGGGGAGCTGTTTTTT CASSDLAGKVGELFF
TRBD2 TRBJ2-1 NA TRBV7-9 TGTGCCAGCAGCTCGTTAATAGCGGGGTTCTCCTACAATGAGCAGTTCTTC CASSSLIAGFSYNEQFF
NA TRBJ1-5 NA TRBV12-3/TRBV12-4 TGTGCCAGCGCCGGGACACAGAATCAGCCCCAGCATTTT CASAGTQNQPQHF
TRBD1 TRBJ1-1 NA TRBV3-1/TRBV3-2 TGTGCCAGCAGCCATGGACAGGGGGATGAAGCTTTCTTT CASSHGQGDEAFF
TRBD2 TRBJ2-7 NA TRBV2 TGTGCCAGCAGACCACAAAAGGGTTCGGGACTAGCGGTTTACGAGCAGTACTTC CASRPQKGSGLAVYEQYF
TRBD1 TRBJ1-3 few TRBV5-1 TGCGCCAGCAGCTTGGCGGGACAGGGGAGAAACACCATATATTTT CASSLAGQGRNTIYF
NA TRBJ2-7 once TRBV4-1 TGCGCCAGCAGCCAAGAGGAAGGCTACGAGCAGTACTTC CASSQEEGYEQYF
NA TRBJ2-2 NA TRBV19 TGTGCCAGTAGCAGTTTTATAACAGTGACCGGGGAGCTGTTTTTT CASSSFITVTGELFF
NA TRBJ1-2 NA TRBV2 TGTGCCAGCAGTGAAGCCCCGGGGGGGGGACGGTATGGCTACACCTTC CASSEAPGGGRYGYTF
TRBD1 TRBJ1-6 NA TRBV5-4 TGTGCCAGCAGCTCCGGCAGACAGGGCTATAATTCACCCCTCCACTTT CASSSGRQGYNSPLHF
NA TRBJ2-1 once TRBV6-5 TGTGCCAGCAGTAGGACTGCTTTCAATGAGCAGTTCTTC CASSRTAFNEQFF
TRBD1 TRBJ2-5 NA TRBV7-9 TGTGCCAGCAGCTTAGGTACAGGGGGAGAGACCCAGTACTTC CASSLGTGGETQYF
TRBD2 TRBJ2-4 NA TRBV28 TGTGCCAGCAGTATAGCGGGGGGGGCCAAAAACATTCAGTACTTC CASSIAGGAKNIQYF
NA TRBJ1-4 NA TRBV30 TGTGCCTGGAAAGGAGGGGCAACTAATGAAAAACTGTTTTTT CAWKGGATNEKLFF
TRBD1 TRBJ1-1 NA TRBV5-5 TGTGCCAGCAGCTTGGGACAGGGGGCCTTCAACACTGAAGCTTTCTTT CASSLGQGAFNTEAFF
NA TRBJ1-2 NA TRBV25-1 TGTGCCAGCAGTGAATTAGACGCGTCTTTATTCTATGGCTACACCTTC CASSELDASLFYGYTF
NA TRBJ1-5 NA TRBV4-2 TGTGCCAGCAGCCAAGCAGGGATTCAGCCCCAGCATTTT CASSQAGIQPQHF
NA TRBJ1-2 NA TRBV19 TGTGCCAGTAGCCTTCAACCTCATACAAACTATGGCTACACCTTC CASSLQPHTNYGYTF